The 5 T cell receptor beta chains reported below all come from one sample, sequenced in a study of blood T cell repertoires in COVID-19. Clones were sequenced by immunoSEQ multiplex PCR, and TCRdb holds only the in-frame ones, with some missing. Of fewer than 250,000 clones listed, roughly 85% are singletons. The sequencing input was peripheral blood. The source of these receptors is a woman aged 70-85 years with active or convalescent COVID-19.

CDR3: CASSSGDGPSNQPQHF. The CDR3 bases are TGTGCCAGCTCATCGGGGGACGGACCTAGCAATCAGCCCCAGCATTTT. The chain combines TRBV18 with TRBJ1-5, with a possible D match to TRBD1 (5 bases). Per the germline V gene, CDR1 is KGHSH and CDR2 is LQKENI. The CDR3 runs 16 residues. Trimming cost V 5 bases and J 0 bases, with 14 bases left between them.

The chain is built from TRBV3-1 (or the pseudogene TRBV3-2) and TRBJ1-1; no clear D gene. Germline V gene data show CDR1 as LGHDT and CDR2 as YNNKEL (reference sequence). Deletions cut 6 bases from V and 6 bases from J, with 11 bases between. This CDR3 comprises 12 residues. The CDR3 DNA sequence: TGTGCCAGCAGTCTGAATGGGCCTGAAGCTTTCTTT. Protein product: CASSLNGPEAFF.

The rearrangement joins TRBV7-9 to TRBJ1-2; D uncertain. The V and J ends lost 1 base and 6 bases respectively, with 12 bases between them. Germline V CDR1 and CDR2: SEHNR, FQNEAQ (reference sequence). The CDR3 is made up of 14 amino acids. CDR3 region: CASSLGERYNGYTF. The CDR3 DNA sequence: TGTGCCAGCAGCTTAGGAGAGAGGTACAATGGCTACACCTTC.

The chain joins TRBV7-9 to TRBJ2-6; unclear D gene. Trimming cost V 2 bases and J 4 bases, with 6 bases left between them. The germline gives CDR1 SEHNR, CDR2 FQNEAQ (reference sequence). CDR3 length: 14 residues. CDR3 sequence (DNA): TGTGCCAGCAGCTTAAATCTCGGGGCCAACGTCCTGACTTTC. Encoded protein: CASSLNLGANVLTF. Filled out from reference TRBV7-9 and TRBJ2-6, the complete variable domain reads DTGVSQNPRHKITKRGQNVTFRCDPISEHNRLYWYRQTLGQGPEFLTYFQNEAQLEKSRLLSDRFSAERPKGSFSTLEIQRTEQGDSAMYLCASSLNLGANVLTFGAGSRLTVL.

This chain links TRBV5-4 with TRBJ1-1; D not resolved. CDR3 length equals 13 residues. Trimming took 4 bases from V and 3 from J, leaving 10 bases between them. CDR1 is SGHNT and CDR2 is YYREEE in the germline V gene (reference sequence). In DNA form, the CDR3 reads TGTGCCAGCAGCGCTGACACCCACACTGAAGCTTTCTTT. Translating gives CASSADTHTEAFF.